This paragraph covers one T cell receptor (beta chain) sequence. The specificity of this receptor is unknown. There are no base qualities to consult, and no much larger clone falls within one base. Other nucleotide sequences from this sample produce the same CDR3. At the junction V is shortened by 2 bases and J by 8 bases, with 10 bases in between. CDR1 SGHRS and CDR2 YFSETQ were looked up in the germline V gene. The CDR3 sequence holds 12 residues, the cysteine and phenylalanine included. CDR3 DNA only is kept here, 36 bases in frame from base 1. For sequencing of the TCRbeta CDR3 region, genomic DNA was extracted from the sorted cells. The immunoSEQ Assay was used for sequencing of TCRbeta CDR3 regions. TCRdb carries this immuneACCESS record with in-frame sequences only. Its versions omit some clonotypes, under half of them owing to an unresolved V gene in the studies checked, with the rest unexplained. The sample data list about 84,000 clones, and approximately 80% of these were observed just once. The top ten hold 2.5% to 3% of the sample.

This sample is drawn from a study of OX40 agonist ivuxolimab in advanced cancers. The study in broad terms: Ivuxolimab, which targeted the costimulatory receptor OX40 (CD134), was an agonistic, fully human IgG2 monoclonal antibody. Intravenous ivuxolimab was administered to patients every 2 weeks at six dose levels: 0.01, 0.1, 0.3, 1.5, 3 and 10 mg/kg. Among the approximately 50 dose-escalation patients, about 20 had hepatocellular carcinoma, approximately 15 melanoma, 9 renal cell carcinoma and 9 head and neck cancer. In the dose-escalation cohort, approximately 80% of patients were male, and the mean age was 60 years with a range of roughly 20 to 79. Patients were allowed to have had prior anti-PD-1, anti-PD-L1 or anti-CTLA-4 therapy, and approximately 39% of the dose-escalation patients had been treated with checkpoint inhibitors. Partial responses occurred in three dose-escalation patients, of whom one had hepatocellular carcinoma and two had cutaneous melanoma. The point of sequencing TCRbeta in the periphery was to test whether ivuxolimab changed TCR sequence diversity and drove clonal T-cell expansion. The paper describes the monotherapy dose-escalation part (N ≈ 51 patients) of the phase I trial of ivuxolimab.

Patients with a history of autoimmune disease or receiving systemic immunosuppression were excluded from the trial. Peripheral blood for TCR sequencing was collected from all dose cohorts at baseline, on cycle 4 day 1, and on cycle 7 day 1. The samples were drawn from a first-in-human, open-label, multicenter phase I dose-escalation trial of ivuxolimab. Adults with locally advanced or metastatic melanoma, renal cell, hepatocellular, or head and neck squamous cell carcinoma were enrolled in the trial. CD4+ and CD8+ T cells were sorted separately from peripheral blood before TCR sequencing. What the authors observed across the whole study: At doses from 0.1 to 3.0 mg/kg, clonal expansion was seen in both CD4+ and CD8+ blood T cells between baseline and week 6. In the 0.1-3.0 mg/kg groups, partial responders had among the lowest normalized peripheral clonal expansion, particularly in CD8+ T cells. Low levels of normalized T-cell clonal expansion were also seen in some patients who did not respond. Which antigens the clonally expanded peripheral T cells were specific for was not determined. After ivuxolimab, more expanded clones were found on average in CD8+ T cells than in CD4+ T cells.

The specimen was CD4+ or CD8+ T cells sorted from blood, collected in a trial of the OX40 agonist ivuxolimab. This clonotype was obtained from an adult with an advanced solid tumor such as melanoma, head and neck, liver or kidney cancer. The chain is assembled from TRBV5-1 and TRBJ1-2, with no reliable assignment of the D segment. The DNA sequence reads TGCGCCAGCAGCTTTAAAGGAGCAGGCTACACCTTC. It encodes CASSFKGAGYTF.